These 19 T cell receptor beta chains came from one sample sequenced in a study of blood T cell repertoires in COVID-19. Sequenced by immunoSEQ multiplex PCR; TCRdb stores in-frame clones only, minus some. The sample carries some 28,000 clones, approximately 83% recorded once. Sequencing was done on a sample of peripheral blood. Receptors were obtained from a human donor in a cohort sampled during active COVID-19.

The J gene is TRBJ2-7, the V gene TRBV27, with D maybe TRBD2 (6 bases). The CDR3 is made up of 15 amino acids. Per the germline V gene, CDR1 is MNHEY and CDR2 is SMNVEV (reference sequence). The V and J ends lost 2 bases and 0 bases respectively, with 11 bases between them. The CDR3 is CASSLGGAGSYEQYF. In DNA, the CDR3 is TGTGCCAGCAGTTTAGGAGGGGCCGGCTCCTACGAGCAGTACTTC.

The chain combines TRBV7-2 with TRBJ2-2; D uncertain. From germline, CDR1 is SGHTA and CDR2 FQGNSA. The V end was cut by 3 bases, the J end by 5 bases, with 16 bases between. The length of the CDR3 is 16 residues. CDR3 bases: TGTGCCAGCAGCTTGAAAGGTTCTAGACCTACCGGGGAGCTGTTTTTT. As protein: CASSLKGSRPTGELFF.

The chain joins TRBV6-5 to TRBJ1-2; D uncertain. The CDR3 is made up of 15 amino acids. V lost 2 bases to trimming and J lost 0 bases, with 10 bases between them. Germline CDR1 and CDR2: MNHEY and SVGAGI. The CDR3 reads CASSYDRGSNYGYTF. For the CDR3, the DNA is TGTGCCAGCAGTTACGACCGGGGTTCTAACTATGGCTACACCTTC.

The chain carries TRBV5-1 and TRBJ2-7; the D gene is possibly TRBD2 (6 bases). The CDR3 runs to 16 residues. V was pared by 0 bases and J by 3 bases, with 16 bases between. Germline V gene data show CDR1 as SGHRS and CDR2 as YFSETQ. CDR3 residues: CASSLGWGGPNYEQYF. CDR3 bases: TGCGCCAGCAGCTTGGGGTGGGGAGGCCCAAACTACGAGCAGTACTTC.

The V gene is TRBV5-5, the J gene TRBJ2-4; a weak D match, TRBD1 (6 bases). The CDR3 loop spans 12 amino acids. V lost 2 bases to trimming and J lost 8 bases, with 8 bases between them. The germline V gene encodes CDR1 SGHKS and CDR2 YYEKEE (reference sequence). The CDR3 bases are TGTGCCAGCAGCTTAGGGGGTGACATTCAGTACTTC. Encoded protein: CASSLGGDIQYF.

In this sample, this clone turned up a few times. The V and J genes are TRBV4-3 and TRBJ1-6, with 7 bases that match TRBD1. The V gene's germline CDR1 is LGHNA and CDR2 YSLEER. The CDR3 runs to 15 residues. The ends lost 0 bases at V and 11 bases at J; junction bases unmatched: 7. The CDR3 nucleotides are TGCGCCAGCAGCCAAGATCCCCGCCAGGGGGCACCCCTCCACTTT. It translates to CASSQDPRQGAPLHF.

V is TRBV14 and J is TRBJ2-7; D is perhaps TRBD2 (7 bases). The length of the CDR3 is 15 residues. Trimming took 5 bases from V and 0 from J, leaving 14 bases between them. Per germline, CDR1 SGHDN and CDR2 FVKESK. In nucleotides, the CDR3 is TGTGCCAGCAGCACAGGCGGGGGCCGCTCCTACGAGCAGTACTTC. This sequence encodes CASSTGGGRSYEQYF.

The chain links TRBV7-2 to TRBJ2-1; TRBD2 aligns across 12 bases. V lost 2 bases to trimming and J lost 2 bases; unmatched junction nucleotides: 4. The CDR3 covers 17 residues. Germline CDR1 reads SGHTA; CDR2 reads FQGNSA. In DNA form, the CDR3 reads TGTGCCAGCAGCTTATTAGGACTAGCGGGGACCTACAATGAGCAGTTCTTC. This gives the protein CASSLLGLAGTYNEQFF.

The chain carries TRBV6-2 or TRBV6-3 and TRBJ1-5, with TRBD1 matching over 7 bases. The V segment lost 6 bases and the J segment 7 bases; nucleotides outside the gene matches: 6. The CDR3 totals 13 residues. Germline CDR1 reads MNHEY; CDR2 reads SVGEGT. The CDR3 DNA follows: TGTGCCAGCAGCCCGACAGGGATCCAGCCCCAGCATTTT. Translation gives CASSPTGIQPQHF.

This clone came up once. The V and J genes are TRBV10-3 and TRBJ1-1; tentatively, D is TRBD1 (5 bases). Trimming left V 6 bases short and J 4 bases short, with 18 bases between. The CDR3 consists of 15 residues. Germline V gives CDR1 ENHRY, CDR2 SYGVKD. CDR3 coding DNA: TGTGCCATCAGCAAATCCGGGGGGGAGGCCACTGAAGCTTTCTTT. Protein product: CAISKSGGEATEAFF.

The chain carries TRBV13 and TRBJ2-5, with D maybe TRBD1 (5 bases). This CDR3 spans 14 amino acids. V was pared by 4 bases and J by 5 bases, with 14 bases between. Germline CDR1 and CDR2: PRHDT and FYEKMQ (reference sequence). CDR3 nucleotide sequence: TGTGCCAGCAGCTCCAAGGACAACTCGGAGACCCAGTACTTC. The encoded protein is CASSSKDNSETQYF.

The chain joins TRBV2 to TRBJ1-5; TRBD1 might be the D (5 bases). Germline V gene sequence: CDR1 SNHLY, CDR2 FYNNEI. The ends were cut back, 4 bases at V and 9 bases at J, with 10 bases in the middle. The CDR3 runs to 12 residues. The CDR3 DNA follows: TGTGCCAGCAGTGCAGGGTCCGGGCCCCAGCATTTT. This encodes CASSAGSGPQHF.

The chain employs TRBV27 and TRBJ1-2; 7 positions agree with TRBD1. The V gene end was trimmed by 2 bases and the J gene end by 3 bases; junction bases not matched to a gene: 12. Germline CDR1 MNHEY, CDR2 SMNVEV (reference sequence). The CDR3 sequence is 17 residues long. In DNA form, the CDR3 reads TGTGCCAGCAGTTTAGGGTTAGGAGGGGGCGACGACTATGGCTACACCTTC. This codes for CASSLGLGGGDDYGYTF.

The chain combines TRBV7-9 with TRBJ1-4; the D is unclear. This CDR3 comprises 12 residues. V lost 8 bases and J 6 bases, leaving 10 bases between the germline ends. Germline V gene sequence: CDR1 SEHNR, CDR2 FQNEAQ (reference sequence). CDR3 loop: CASGIRDEKLFF. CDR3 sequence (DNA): TGTGCCAGCGGAATACGGGATGAAAAACTGTTTTTT. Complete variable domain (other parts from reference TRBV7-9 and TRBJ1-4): DTGVSQNPRHKITKRGQNVTFRCDPISEHNRLYWYRQTLGQGPEFLTYFQNEAQLEKSRLLSDRFSAERPKGSFSTLEIQRTEQGDSAMYLCASGIRDEKLFFGSGTQLSVL.

This CDR3 reads CASRIMGHTLGDEQFF. The CDR3 DNA follows: TGTGCCAGCAGGATAATGGGACACACGTTAGGGGATGAGCAGTTCTTC. The chain couples TRBV28 to TRBJ2-1; TRBD1 is a possible D gene (6 bases). The CDR3 runs 16 residues. Germline CDR1 reads MDHEN; CDR2 reads SYDVKM. The V end lost 6 bases, the J end lost 8 bases, and 23 bases lay between the germline ends.

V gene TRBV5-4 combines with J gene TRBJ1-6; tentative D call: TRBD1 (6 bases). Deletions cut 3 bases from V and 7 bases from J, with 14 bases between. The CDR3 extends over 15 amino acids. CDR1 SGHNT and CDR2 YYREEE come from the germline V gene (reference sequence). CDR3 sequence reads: CASSSAQGPNSPLHF. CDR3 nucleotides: TGTGCCAGCAGCTCCGCACAGGGTCCGAATTCACCCCTCCACTTT.

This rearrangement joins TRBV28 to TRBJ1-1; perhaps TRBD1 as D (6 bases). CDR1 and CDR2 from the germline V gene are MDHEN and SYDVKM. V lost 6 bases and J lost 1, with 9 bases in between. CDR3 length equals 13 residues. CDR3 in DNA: TGTGCCAGCAGGAGGGGGACGAACACTGAAGCTTTCTTT. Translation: CASRRGTNTEAFF.

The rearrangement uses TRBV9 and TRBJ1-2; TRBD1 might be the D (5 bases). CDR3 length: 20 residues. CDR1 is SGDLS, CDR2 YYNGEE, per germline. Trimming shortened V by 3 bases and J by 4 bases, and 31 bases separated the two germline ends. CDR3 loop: CASSGSSGDSILKGLYGYTF. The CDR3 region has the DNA TGTGCCAGCAGCGGATCAAGCGGGGACTCTATCCTGAAGGGGCTCTATGGCTACACCTTC.

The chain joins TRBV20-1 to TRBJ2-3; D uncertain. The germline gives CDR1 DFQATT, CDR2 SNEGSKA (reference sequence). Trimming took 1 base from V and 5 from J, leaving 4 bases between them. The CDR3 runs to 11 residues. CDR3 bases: TGCAGTGCTAGAGTTAAAGATACGCAGTATTTT. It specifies CSARVKDTQYF.